The 22 T cell receptor beta chains reported below all come from one sample, sequenced in a study of neurological immune-mediated disorders (dated by TCRdb to the late 2010s). The library came from 5' RACE. TCRdb names Illumina HiSeq 2500 as the instrument used. TCRdb reprocessed the public reads (quality trimming at Q25 with fastp, clone calling with MiXCR) and kept in-frame beta chains. CDR3 protein sequences are deduplicated, and each keeps its most common genes and DNA. For this sample there are tens of thousands of distinct CDR3 sequences; 13% to 15% appear just once. The ten most abundant clones make up 6.8% of the sample. Sample: PBMCs. These receptors all come from a woman aged 45-65 years in good health.

This clonotype was counted ten times or more. J is TRBJ2-5 and V is TRBV20-1; TRBD1 or TRBD2 may be the D gene (5 bases each). Looked up from germline, CDR1 is DFQATT and CDR2 is SNEGSKA (reference sequence). This CDR3 comprises 13 residues. The V end was cut by 6 bases, the J end by 5 bases, with 16 bases between. The CDR3 DNA reads as TGCAGTGCCCGGTGGGGGATTCACGAGACCCAGTACTTC. As protein: CSARWGIHETQYF.

This clonotype was detected ten times or more. V gene TRBV6-2 or TRBV6-3 combines with J gene TRBJ2-1; weak D call: TRBD2 (5 bases). The germline V and J ends were trimmed by 8 bases and 8 bases, with 10 bases remaining between them. The CDR3 is made up of 11 amino acids. CDR1 is MNHEY, CDR2 SVGEGT, per germline. CDR3 loop: CASSRRDEQFF. CDR3 nucleotide sequence: TGTGCCAGCTCCCGGCGGGATGAGCAGTTCTTC.

This clonotype has at least ten counts. The genes are TRBV12-3 or TRBV12-4 and TRBJ2-7; the D gene is possibly TRBD2 (5 bases). The CDR3 extends over 11 amino acids. Trimming removed 7 bases from V and 4 bases from J, with 8 bases in between. The CDR3 reads CASTRGYEQYF. In nucleotides, the CDR3 is TGTGCCAGCACCCGGGGATACGAGCAGTACTTC.

This clonotype was detected ten times or more. The chain uses TRBV27 and TRBJ2-3; TRBD2 matches 7 bases. V gave up 4 bases and J gave up 5 bases; unmatched junction bases: 12. Germline CDR1 MNHEY, CDR2 SMNVEV (reference sequence). There are 16 residues in the CDR3. In DNA form, the CDR3 reads TGTGCCAGCAGTTCACGACTAGCCGGAGCGGGAGATACGCAGTATTTT. Translating gives CASSSRLAGAGDTQYF.

This clonotype showed up many times. This sequence joins TRBV3-1 and TRBJ1-2; D not resolved. Trimming removed 2 bases from V and 5 bases from J, with 6 bases in between. The germline V gene encodes CDR1 LGHDT and CDR2 YNNKEL (reference sequence). The CDR3 sequence is 12 residues long. The CDR3: CASSQTDYGYTF. The CDR3 DNA sequence: TGTGCCAGCAGCCAAACGGATTATGGCTACACCTTC. Variable domain in full (rest from reference TRBV3-1 and TRBJ1-2): DTAVSQTPKYLVTQMGNDKSIKCEQNLGHDTMYWYKQDSKKFLKIMFSYNNKELIINETVPNRFSPKSPDKAHLNLHINSLELGDSAVYFCASSQTDYGYTFGSGTRLTVV.

At least ten counts were recorded for this clonotype. V usage is TRBV7-2 and J usage is TRBJ1-1, with D perhaps matching TRBD1 (6 bases). The V gene lost 5 bases and the J gene lost 5 bases, with 12 bases spanning the gap. Germline V CDR1 and CDR2: SGHTA, FQGNSA. CDR3 size: 13 residues. Here the CDR3 reads CASSVRGRTEAFF. The DNA of the CDR3 is TGTGCCAGCAGCGTACGGGGGCGGACTGAAGCTTTCTTT.

This clonotype was counted many times. The chain is built from TRBV5-1 and TRBJ2-6; 7 bases are a match to TRBD1. V shed 6 bases and J 0 bases; nucleotides not matched to a gene: 6. The CDR3 length is 16 residues. The germline V gene encodes CDR1 SGHRS and CDR2 YFSETQ. CDR3 bases: TGCGCCAGCACCGAGGGGGCCTCCTCTGGGGCCAACGTCCTGACTTTC. This translates into CASTEGASSGANVLTF. Combining the CDR3 with reference TRBV5-1 and TRBJ2-6 gives the whole variable domain KAGVTQTPRYLIKTRGQQVTLSCSPISGHRSVSWYQQTPGQGLQFLFEYFSETQRNKGNFPGRFSGRQFSNSRSEMNVSTLELGDSALYLCASTEGASSGANVLTFGAGSRLTVL.

This chain joins TRBV12-3 or TRBV12-4 and TRBJ2-3; weak D call: TRBD1 (6 bases). The V and J ends lost 1 base and 4 bases respectively, with 12 bases between them. This CDR3 has 15 residues. CDR3 coding DNA: TGTGCCAGCAGTTTAGACAGGGAGAGATCAGATACGCAGTATTTT. Amino acids: CASSLDRERSDTQYF.

This clonotype came up many times. The chain employs TRBV12-3 or TRBV12-4 and TRBJ2-2; TRBD2 matches at 12 bases. The V and J ends lost 6 bases and 1 base, in that order; junction bases with no gene match: 6. The CDR3 has 17 amino acids. For the CDR3, the DNA is TGTGCCAGCAGAGGACTAGCGGGGACCAAGAACACCGGGGAGCTGTTTTTT. Protein: CASRGLAGTKNTGELFF.

In this sample, this clonotype turned up once. An end of the junction does not agree with germline; a read error may underlie this. This chain uses TRBV10-3 with TRBJ2-7, with 7 bases lining up with TRBD1. The germline V gene has CDR1 ENHRY and CDR2 SYGVKD. CDR3 size: 13 residues. The CDR3 is CAISAYRDSRQHF. The CDR3 nucleotides are TGTGCCATCAGTGCCTACAGGGACAGCAGACAGCACTTC.

This clonotype was counted ten times or more. V and J are TRBV7-2 and TRBJ1-3; maybe TRBD1 (5 bases). CDR1 and CDR2 (germline): SGHTA, FQGNSA. The length of the CDR3 is 15 residues. V dropped 2 bases and J dropped 2 bases, with 10 bases sitting between them. CDR3 sequence: CASSLSGQAGNTIYF. DNA of the CDR3: TGTGCCAGCAGCTTATCGGGGCAGGCTGGAAACACCATATATTTT. Combining the CDR3 with reference TRBV7-2 and TRBJ1-3 gives the whole variable domain GAGVSQSPSNKVTEKGKDVELRCDPISGHTALYWYRQSLGQGLEFLIYFQGNSAPDKSGLPSDRFSAERTGGSVSTLTIQRTQQEDSAVYLCASSLSGQAGNTIYFGEGSWLTVV.

This clonotype was counted ten times or more. CDR3 bases: TGTGCCAGCAGTTTGACAGGGGGCTTTCAGCCCCAGCATTTT. Translating it yields CASSLTGGFQPQHF. The V and J genes are TRBV28 and TRBJ1-5; the match to TRBD1 covers 10 bases. Germline CDR1 is MDHEN and CDR2 is SYDVKM. Trimming cost V 3 bases and J 6 bases; bases outside gene matches: 2. CDR3 length: 14 residues.

As regards this clonotype: One base away lies a much larger clone, so this may be a sequencing read error. The rearrangement uses TRBV20-1 and TRBJ1-6; 7 bases match TRBD1. From germline, CDR1 is DFQATT and CDR2 SNEGSKA (reference sequence). The length of the CDR3 is 13 residues. CDR3 DNA sequence: TGCAGTGCTACCGGGACAGTAAATTCACCCCTCTACTTT. It translates to CSATGTVNSPLYF.

This clonotype was detected ten times or more. The chain is built from TRBV12-3 or TRBV12-4 and TRBJ1-5; D gene uncertain. The V end was cut by 3 bases, the J end by 6 bases, with 6 bases between. The length of the CDR3 is 12 residues. The chain's CDR3 is CASSFHRQPQHF. The CDR3 nucleotides are TGTGCCAGCAGTTTTCATCGTCAGCCCCAGCATTTT.

This clonotype appeared many times. The junction differs from germline at one of its ends, possibly a read error. The chain couples TRBV5-1 to TRBJ1-1; 7 bases match TRBD1. CDR1 is SGHRS and CDR2 is YFSETQ in the germline V gene. The CDR3 covers 14 residues. The CDR3 loop is CASRLGQGGTEAFF. The CDR3 DNA sequence: TGCGCCAGCCGCTTGGGGCAGGGGGGCACTGAAGCTTTCTTT.

This clonotype was seen many times. The chain recombines TRBV7-9 with TRBJ1-5; D uncertain. The CDR3 has 14 amino acids. The germline V gene has CDR1 SEHNR and CDR2 FQNEAQ (reference sequence). V lost 4 bases to trimming and J lost 0 bases, with 7 bases between them. The CDR3 DNA reads as TGTGCCAGCAGCTCATCAGGTAGCAATCAGCCCCAGCATTTT. It yields the protein CASSSSGSNQPQHF.

The chain has TRBV6-2 or TRBV6-3 and TRBJ2-1; D unresolved. Germline values: CDR1 MNHEY, CDR2 SVGEGT. V was shortened by 2 bases and J by 10 bases, with 9 bases between the two germline ends. CDR3 length: 12 amino acids. The CDR3 DNA is TGTGCCAGCAGTTACGCCCTCAGGGAGCAGTTCTTC. This sequence encodes CASSYALREQFF.

This clonotype was found many times. The chain carries TRBV5-1 and TRBJ2-5; D possibly matches TRBD1 or TRBD2 (5 bases each). Trimming stripped 1 base from V and 0 bases from J, with 7 bases between. The CDR3 has 14 amino acids. Looked up from germline, CDR1 is SGHRS and CDR2 is YFSETQ. The CDR3 is CASSLLGDQETQYF. The CDR3 DNA is TGCGCCAGCAGCTTGTTGGGGGACCAAGAGACCCAGTACTTC. Combining the CDR3 with reference TRBV5-1 and TRBJ2-5 gives the whole variable domain KAGVTQTPRYLIKTRGQQVTLSCSPISGHRSVSWYQQTPGQGLQFLFEYFSETQRNKGNFPGRFSGRQFSNSRSEMNVSTLELGDSALYLCASSLLGDQETQYFGPGTRLLVL.

Ten or more counts support this clonotype. This sequence joins TRBV2 and TRBJ2-7, with 7 bases aligning to TRBD1. CDR1 SNHLY and CDR2 FYNNEI come from the germline V gene. This CDR3 spans 15 amino acids. V was clipped by 4 bases and J by 6 bases; unmatched bases: 12. This CDR3 is CASSAPGTAIGEQYF. The CDR3 bases are TGTGCCAGCAGTGCACCCGGGACAGCTATTGGCGAGCAGTACTTC.

V usage is TRBV27 and J usage is TRBJ2-7, with 7 bases fitting TRBD2. Unmatched junction bases numbered 3, after V lost 3 bases and J lost 4 bases. The CDR3 has 13 residues. Germline loops: CDR1 MNHEY, CDR2 SMNVEV (reference sequence). The CDR3 DNA follows: TGTGCCAGCAGTTTGGGGAGGGAATACGAGCAGTACTTC. Its translation is CASSLGREYEQYF.

At least ten counts were recorded for this clonotype. The CDR3 coding sequence is TGTGCCAGCACCCCAGGGGGGTTCTTTAATGAAAAACTGTTTTTT. Its protein product is CASTPGGFFNEKLFF. The chain is built from TRBV12-3 or TRBV12-4 and TRBJ1-4, with 7 bases lining up with TRBD1. J was trimmed by 4 bases and V by 7 bases; bases with no gene match: 9. The CDR3 consists of 15 residues.

A few counts support this clonotype. The gene calls are TRBV5-1 and TRBJ2-2; TRBD1 might be the D (6 bases). The CDR3 consists of 16 residues. Germline CDR1 is SGHRS and CDR2 is YFSETQ. The V and J ends lost 3 bases and 4 bases respectively, with 16 bases between them. The CDR3 loop reads CASSSIQGFGTGELFF. As DNA, the CDR3 is TGCGCCAGCAGCTCAATACAGGGTTTCGGCACCGGGGAGCTGTTTTTT.